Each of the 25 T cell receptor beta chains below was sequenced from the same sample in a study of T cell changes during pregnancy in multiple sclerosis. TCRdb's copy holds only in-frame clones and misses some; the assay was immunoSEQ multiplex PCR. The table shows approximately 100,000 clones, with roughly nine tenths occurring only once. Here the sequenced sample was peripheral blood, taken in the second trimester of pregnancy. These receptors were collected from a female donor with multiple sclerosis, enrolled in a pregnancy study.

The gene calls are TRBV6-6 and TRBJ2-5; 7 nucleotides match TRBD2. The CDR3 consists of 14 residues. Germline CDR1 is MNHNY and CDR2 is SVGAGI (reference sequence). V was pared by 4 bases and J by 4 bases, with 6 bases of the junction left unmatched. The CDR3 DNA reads TGTGCCAGCAGTTTTGGACCGGGGGGAGAGACCCAGTACTTC. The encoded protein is CASSFGPGGETQYF.

Here the CDR3 DNA reads TGTGCCAGCAGCCTCGGGACAGGACAAGAGACCCAGTACTTC. This encodes CASSLGTGQETQYF. The chain has TRBV13 and TRBJ2-5; 8 bases line up with TRBD1. V gave up 5 bases and J gave up 2 bases; unmatched junction bases: 4. Germline V lookup: CDR1 PRHDT, CDR2 FYEKMQ (reference sequence). CDR3 length equals 14 residues.

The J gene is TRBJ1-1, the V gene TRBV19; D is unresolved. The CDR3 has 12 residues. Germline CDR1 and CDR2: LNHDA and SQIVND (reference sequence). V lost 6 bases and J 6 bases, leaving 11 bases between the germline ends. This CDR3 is CASSSGGPEAFF. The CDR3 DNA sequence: TGTGCCAGTAGCTCGGGAGGACCTGAAGCTTTCTTT.

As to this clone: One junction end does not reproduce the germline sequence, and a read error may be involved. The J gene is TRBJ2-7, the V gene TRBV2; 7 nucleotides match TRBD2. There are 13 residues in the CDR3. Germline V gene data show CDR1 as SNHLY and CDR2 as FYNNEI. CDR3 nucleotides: TGTGCCAGCAGCGAAGCGGGGCTGTACGAGCAGTACTTC. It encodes CASSEAGLYEQYF. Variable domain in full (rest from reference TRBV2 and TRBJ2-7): EPEVTQTPSHQVTQMGQEVILRCVPISNHLYFYWYRQILGQKVEFLVSFYNNEISEKSEIFDDQFSVERPDGSNFTLKIRSTKLEDSAMYFCASSEAGLYEQYFGPGTRLTVT.

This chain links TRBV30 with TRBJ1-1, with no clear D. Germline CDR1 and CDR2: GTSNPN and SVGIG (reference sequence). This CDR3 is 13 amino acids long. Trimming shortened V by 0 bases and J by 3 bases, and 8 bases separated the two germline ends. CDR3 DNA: TGTGCCTGGAGTGTACGGAGGGACACTGAAGCTTTCTTT. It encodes CAWSVRRDTEAFF. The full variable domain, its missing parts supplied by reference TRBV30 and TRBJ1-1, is SQTIHQWPATLVQPVGSPLSLECTVEGTSNPNLYWYRQAAGRGLQLLFYSVGIGQISSEVPQNLSASRPQDRQFILSSKKLLLSDSGFYLCAWSVRRDTEAFFGQGTRLTVV.

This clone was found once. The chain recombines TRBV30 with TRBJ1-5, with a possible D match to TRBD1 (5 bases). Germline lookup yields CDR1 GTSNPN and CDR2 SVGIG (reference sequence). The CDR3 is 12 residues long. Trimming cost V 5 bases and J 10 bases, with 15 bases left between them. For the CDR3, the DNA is TGTGCCTGGGGGGGGGATAAAGGACCCCAGCATTTT. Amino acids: CAWGGDKGPQHF.

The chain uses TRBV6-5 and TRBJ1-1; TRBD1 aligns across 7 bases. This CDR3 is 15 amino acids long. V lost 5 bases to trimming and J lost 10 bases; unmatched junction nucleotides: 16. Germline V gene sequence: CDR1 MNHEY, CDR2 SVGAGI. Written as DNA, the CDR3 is TGTGCCAGCAGTACTCGCCGGACAGGTGTTGGCGGAGCTTTCTTT. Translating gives CASSTRRTGVGGAFF.

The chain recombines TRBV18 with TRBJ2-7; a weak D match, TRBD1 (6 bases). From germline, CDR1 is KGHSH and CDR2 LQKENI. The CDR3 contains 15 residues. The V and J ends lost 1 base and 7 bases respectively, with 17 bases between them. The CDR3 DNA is TGTGCCAGCTCACCACGGGCAGTAACTACAGGGGAGCAGTACTTC. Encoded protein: CASSPRAVTTGEQYF.

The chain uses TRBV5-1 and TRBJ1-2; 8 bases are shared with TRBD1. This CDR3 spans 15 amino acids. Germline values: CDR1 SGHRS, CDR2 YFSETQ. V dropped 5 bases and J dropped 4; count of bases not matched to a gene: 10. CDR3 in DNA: TGCGCCAGCAGAAACGGACAGGGAAAGGGCTATGGCTACACCTTC. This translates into CASRNGQGKGYGYTF.

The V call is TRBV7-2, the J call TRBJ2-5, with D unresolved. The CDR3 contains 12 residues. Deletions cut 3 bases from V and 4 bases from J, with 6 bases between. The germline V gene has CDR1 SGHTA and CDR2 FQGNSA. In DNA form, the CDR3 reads TGTGCCAGCAGCTTCTCTCGAGAGACCCAGTACTTC. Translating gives CASSFSRETQYF.

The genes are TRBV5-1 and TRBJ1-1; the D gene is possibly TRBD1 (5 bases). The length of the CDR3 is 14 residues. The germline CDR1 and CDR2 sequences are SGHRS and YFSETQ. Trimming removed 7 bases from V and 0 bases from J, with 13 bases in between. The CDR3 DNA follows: TGCGCCAGCCGCAAACAGGAAATGAACACTGAAGCTTTCTTT. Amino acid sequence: CASRKQEMNTEAFF. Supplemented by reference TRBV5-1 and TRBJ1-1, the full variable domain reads KAGVTQTPRYLIKTRGQQVTLSCSPISGHRSVSWYQQTPGQGLQFLFEYFSETQRNKGNFPGRFSGRQFSNSRSEMNVSTLELGDSALYLCASRKQEMNTEAFFGQGTRLTVV.

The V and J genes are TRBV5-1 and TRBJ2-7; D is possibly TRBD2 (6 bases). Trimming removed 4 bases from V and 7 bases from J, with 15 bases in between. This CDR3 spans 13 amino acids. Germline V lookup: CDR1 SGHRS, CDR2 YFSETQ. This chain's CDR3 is CASSRGGEQEQYF. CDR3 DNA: TGCGCCAGCAGCCGAGGAGGGGAACAAGAGCAGTACTTC.

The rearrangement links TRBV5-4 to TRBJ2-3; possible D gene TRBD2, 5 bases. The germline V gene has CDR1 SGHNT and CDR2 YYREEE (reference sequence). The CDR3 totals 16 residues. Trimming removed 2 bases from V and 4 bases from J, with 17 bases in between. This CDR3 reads CASSFRGGLTSDTQYF. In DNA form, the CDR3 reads TGTGCCAGCAGCTTCCGCGGCGGGTTGACCTCAGATACGCAGTATTTT.

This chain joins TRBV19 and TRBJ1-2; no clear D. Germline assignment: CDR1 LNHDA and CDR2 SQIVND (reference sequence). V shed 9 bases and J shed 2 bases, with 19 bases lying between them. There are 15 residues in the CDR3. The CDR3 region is CASTPPGEGNYGYTF. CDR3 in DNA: TGTGCCAGCACTCCTCCTGGGGAGGGAAACTATGGCTACACCTTC.

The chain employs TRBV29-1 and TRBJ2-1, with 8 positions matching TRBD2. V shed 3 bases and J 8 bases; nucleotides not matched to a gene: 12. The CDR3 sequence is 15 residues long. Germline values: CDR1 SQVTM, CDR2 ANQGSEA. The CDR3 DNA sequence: TGCAGCGTTGAGACCCCCTTGAGCGGGAGCGATGAGCAGTTCTTC. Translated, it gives CSVETPLSGSDEQFF.

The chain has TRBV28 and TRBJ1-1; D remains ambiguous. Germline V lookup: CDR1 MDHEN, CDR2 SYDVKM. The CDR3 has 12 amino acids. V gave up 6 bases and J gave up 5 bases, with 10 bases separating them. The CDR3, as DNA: TGTGCCAGCAGACCAGGCAGGACTGAAGCTTTCTTT. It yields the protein CASRPGRTEAFF.

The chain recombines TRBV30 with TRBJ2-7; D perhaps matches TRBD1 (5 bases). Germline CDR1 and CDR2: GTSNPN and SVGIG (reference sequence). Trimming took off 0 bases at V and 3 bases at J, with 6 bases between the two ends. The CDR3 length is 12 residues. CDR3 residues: CAWSVGHYEQYF. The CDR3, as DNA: TGTGCCTGGAGTGTAGGACACTACGAGCAGTACTTC.

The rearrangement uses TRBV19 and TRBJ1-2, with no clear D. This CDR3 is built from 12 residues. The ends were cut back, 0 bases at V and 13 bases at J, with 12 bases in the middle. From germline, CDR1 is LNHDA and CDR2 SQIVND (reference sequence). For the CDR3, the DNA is TGTGCCAGTAGTATAGATAGCAGCAGCCTCACCTTC. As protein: CASSIDSSSLTF.

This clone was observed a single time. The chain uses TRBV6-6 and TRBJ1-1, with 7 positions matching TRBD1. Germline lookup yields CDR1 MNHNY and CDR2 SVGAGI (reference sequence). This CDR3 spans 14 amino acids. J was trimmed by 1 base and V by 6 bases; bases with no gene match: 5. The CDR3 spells CASRIGGSNTEAFF. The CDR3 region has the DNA TGTGCCAGCAGGATAGGGGGCTCGAACACTGAAGCTTTCTTT.

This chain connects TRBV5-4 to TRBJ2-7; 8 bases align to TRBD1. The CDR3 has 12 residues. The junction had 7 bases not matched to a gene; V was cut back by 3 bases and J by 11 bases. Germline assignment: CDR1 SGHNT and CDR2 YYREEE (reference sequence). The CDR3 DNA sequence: TGTGCCAGCAGCTCAAGGACAGGGCAGGAGTACTTC. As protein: CASSSRTGQEYF.

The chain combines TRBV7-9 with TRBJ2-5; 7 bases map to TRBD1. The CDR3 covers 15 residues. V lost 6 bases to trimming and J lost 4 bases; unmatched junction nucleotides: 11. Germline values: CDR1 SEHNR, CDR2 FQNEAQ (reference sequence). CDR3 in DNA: TGTGCCAGCAGTTACCTCGAGGGGGCCGGAGAGACCCAGTACTTC. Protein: CASSYLEGAGETQYF. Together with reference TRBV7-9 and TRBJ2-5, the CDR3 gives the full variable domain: DTGVSQNPRHKITKRGQNVTFRCDPISEHNRLYWYRQTLGQGPEFLTYFQNEAQLEKSRLLSDRFSAERPKGSFSTLEIQRTEQGDSAMYLCASSYLEGAGETQYFGPGTRLLVL.

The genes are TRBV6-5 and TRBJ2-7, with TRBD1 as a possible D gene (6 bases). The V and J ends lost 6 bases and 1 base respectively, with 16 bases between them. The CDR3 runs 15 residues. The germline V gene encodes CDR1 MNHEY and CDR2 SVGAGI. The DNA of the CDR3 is TGTGCCAGCAGCCGATCGACAGGCCAATCCTACGAGCAGTACTTC. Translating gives CASSRSTGQSYEQYF.

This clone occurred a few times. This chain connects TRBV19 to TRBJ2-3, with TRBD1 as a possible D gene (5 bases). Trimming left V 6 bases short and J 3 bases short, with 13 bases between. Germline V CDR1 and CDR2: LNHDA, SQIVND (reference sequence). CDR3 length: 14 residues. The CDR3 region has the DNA TGTGCCAGTAGACGCGAAGGGGATACAGATACGCAGTATTTT. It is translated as CASRREGDTDTQYF.

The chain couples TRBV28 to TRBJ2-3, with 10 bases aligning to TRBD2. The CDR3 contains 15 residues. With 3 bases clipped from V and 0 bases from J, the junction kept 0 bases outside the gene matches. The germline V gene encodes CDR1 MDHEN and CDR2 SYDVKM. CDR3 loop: CASSLTSGSTDTQYF. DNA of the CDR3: TGTGCCAGCAGTTTGACTAGCGGGAGCACAGATACGCAGTATTTT.

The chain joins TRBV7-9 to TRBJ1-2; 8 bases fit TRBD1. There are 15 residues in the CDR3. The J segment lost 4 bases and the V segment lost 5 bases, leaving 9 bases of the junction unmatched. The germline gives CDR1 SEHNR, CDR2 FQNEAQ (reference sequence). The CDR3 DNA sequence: TGTGCCAGCAGCACCGGACAGGGACTGGGCTATGGCTACACCTTC. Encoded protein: CASSTGQGLGYGYTF.